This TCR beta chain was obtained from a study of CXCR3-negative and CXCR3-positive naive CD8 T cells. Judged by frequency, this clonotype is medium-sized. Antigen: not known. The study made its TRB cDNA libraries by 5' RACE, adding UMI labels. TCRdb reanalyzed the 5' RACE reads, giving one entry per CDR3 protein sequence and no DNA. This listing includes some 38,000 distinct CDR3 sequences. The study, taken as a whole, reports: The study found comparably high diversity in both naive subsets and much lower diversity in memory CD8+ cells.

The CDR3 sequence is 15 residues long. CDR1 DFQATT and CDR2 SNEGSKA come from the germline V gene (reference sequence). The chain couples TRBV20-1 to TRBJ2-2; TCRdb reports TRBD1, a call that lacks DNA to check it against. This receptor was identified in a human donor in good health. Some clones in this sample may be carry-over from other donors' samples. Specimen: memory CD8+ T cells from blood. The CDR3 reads CSARRDRVESGELFF.